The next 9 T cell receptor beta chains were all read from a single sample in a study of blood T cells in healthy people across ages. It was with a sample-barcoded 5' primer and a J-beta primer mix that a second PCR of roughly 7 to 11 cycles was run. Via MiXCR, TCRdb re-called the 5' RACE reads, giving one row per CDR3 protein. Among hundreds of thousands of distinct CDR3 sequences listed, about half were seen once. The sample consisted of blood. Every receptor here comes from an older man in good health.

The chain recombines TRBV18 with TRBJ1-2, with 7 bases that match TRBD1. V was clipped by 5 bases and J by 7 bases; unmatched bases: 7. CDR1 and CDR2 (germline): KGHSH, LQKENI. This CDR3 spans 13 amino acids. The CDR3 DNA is TGTGCCAGCTCAACGACAGGGAGAGCTGGCTACACCTTC. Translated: CASSTTGRAGYTF.

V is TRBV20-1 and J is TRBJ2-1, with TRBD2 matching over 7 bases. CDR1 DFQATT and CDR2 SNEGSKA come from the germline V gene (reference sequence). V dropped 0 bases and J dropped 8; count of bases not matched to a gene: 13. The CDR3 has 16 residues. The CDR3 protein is CSAREKKGLLIYEQFF. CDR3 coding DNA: TGCAGTGCTAGAGAAAAAAAGGGACTACTAATCTATGAGCAGTTCTTC.

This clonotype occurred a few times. The CDR3 DNA is TGTGCCACCAGTGATTCAGGCAATTACAATGAGCAGTTCTTC. This codes for CATSDSGNYNEQFF. The chain recombines TRBV24-1 with TRBJ2-1; D is uncertain. The germline V and J ends were trimmed by 2 bases and 4 bases, with 8 bases remaining between them. CDR1 is KGHDR and CDR2 is SFDVKD in the germline V gene. The CDR3 is made up of 14 amino acids.

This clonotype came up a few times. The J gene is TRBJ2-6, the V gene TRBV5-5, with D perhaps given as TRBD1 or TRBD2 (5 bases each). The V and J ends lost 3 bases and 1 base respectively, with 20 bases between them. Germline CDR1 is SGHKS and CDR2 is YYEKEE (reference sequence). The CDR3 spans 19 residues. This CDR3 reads CASSSTGTPLPSGANVLTF. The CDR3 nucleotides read TGTGCCAGCAGCTCAACCGGGACCCCGCTGCCATCTGGGGCCAACGTCCTGACTTTC.

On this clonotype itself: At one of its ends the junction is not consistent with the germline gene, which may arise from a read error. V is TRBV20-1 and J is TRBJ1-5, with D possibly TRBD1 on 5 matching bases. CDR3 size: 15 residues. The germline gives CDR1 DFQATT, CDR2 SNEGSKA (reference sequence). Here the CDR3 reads CSAIDRLKGNQPRHF. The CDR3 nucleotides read TGCAGTGCTATAGACCGCTTGAAGGGGAATCAGCCCCGGCATTTT.

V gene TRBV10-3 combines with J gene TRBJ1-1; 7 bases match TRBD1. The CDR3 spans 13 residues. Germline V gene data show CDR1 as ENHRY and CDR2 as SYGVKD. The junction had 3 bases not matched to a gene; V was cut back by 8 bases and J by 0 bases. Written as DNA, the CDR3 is TGTGCCATCGGGGACAGTCTGAACACTGAAGCTTTCTTT. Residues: CAIGDSLNTEAFF.

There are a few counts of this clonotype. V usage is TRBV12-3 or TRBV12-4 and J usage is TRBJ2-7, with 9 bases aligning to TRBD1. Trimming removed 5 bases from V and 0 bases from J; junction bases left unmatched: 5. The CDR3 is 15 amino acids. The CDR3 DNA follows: TGTGCCAGCAGTCCCATGGGACAGGGCTCCTACGAGCAGTACTTC. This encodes CASSPMGQGSYEQYF.

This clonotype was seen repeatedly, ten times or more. CDR3 sequence reads: CASSLYPALAADTQYF. As DNA, the CDR3 is TGCGCCAGCAGCTTGTATCCGGCGCTAGCGGCAGATACGCAGTATTTT. The rearrangement uses TRBV5-1 and TRBJ2-3; TRBD2 matches at 7 bases. The ends lost 1 base at V and 4 bases at J; junction bases unmatched: 9. Germline values: CDR1 SGHRS, CDR2 YFSETQ. CDR3 size: 16 residues.

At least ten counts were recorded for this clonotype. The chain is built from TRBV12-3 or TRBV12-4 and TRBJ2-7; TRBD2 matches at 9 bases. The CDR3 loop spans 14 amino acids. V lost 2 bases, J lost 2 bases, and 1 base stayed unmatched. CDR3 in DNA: TGTGCCAGCAGTTTACTAGCGGGACCCTACGAGCAGTACTTC. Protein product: CASSLLAGPYEQYF.